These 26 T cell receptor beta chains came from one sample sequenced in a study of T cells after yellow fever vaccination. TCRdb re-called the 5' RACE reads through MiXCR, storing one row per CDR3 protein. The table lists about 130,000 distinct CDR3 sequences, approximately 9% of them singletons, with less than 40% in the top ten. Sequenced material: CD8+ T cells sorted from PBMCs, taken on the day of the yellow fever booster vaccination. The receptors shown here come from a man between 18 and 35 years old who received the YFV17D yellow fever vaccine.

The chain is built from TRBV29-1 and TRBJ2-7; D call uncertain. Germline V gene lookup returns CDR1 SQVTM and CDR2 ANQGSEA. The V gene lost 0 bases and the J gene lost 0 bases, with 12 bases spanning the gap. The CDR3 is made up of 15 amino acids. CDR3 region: CSVEDPHSNSYEQYF. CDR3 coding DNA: TGCAGCGTTGAAGATCCCCACAGTAACTCCTACGAGCAGTACTTC.

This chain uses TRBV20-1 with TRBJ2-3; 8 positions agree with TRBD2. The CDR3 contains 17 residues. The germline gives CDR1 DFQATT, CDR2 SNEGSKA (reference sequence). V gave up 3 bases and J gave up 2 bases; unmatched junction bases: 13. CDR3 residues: CSARDAQLAGFTDTQYF. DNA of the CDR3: TGCAGTGCTAGGGACGCCCAGCTAGCGGGCTTCACAGATACGCAGTATTTT.

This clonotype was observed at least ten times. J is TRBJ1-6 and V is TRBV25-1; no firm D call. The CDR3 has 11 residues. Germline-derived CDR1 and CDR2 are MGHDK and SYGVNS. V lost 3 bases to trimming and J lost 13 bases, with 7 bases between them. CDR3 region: CASSDGRPLHF. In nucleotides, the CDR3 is TGTGCCAGCAGTGACGGACGGCCCCTCCACTTT.

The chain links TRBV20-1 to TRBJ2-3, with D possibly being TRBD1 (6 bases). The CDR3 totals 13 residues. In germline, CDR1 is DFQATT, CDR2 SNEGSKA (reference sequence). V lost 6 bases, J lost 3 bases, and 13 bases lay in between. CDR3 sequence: CSAEGGFTDTQYF. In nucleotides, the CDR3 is TGCAGTGCGGAAGGGGGATTTACAGATACGCAGTATTTT.

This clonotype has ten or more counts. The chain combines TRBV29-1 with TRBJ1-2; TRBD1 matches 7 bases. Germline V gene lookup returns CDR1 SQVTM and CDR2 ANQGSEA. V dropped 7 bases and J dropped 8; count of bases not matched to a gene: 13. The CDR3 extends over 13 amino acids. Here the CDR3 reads CSASMDRRRGYTF. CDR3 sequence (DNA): TGCAGCGCCTCCATGGACAGGAGAAGAGGCTACACCTTC. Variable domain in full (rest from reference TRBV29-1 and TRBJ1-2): SAVISQKPSRDICQRGTSLTIQCQVDSQVTMMFWYRQQPGQSLTLIATANQGSEATYESGFVIDKFPISRPNLTFSTLTVSNMSPEDSSIYLCSASMDRRRGYTFGSGTRLTVV.

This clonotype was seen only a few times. The CDR3 loop reads CASTDTINTEAFF. The CDR3 DNA is TGTGCCAGTACGGACACCATTAACACTGAAGCTTTCTTT. This chain uses TRBV19 with TRBJ1-1; a possible D gene is TRBD1 (5 bases). The V gene's germline CDR1 is LNHDA and CDR2 SQIVND (reference sequence). The CDR3 is made up of 13 amino acids. Trimming removed 7 bases from V and 2 bases from J, with 11 bases in between.

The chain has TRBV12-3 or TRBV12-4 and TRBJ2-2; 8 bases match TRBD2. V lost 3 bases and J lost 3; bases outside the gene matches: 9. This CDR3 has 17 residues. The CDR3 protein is CASSFGTRGGYTGELFF. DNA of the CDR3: TGTGCCAGCAGTTTTGGCACTCGCGGGGGGTACACCGGGGAGCTGTTTTTT.

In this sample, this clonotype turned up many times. CDR3: CASSLGASKFEAFF. DNA for the CDR3: TGTGCCAGCAGCTTAGGTGCCTCTAAGTTTGAAGCTTTCTTT. The chain recombines TRBV7-2 with TRBJ1-1; D not resolved. This CDR3 has 14 residues. Trimming removed 1 base at V and 7 bases at J, with 13 bases between. Germline assignment: CDR1 SGHTA and CDR2 FQGNSA.

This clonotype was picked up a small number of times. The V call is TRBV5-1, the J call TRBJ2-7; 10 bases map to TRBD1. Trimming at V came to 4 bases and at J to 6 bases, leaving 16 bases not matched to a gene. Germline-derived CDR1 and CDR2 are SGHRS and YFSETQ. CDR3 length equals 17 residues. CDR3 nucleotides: TGCGCCAGCAGCCCTGGACCGGGACAGGGGTCTTCGAGCGAGCAGTACGTC. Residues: CASSPGPGQGSSSEQYV.

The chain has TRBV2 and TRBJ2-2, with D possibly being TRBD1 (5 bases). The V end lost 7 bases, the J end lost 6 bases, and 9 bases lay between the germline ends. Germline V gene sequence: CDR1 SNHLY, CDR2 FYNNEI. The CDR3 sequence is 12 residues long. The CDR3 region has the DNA TGTGCCAGCAAGGGGATTCCCGGGGAGCTGTTTTTT. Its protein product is CASKGIPGELFF.

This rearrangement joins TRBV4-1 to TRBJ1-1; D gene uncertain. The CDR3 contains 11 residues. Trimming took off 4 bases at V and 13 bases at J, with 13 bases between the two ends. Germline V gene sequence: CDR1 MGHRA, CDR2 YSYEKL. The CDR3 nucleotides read TGCGCCAGCAGCCCTCGCGAGGAGTTTTTCTTT. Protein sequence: CASSPREEFFF.

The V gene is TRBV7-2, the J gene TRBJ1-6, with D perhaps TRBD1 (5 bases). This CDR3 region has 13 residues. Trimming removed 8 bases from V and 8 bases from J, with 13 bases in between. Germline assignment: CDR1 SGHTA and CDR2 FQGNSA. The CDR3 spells CASGPGPHSPLHF. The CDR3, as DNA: TGTGCCAGCGGTCCAGGGCCTCATTCACCCCTCCACTTT.

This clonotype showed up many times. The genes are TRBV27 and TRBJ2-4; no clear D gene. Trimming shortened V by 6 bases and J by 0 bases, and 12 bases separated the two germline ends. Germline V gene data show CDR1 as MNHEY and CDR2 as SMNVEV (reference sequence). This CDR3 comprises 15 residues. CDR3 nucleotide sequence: TGTGCCAGCAGGAAAGACATTCTAGCCAAAAACATTCAGTACTTC. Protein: CASRKDILAKNIQYF.

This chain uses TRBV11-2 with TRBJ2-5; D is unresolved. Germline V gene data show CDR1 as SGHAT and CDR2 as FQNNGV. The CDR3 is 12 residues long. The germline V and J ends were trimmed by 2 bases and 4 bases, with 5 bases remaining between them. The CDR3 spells CASSLPSETQYF. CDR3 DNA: TGTGCCAGCAGCTTACCCTCAGAGACCCAGTACTTC.

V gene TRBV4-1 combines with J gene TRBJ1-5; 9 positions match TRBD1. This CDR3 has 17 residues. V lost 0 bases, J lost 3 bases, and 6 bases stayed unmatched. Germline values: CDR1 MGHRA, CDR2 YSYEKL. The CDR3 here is CASSQEPGTGINQPQHF. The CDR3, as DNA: TGCGCCAGCAGCCAAGAACCCGGGACAGGGATCAATCAGCCCCAGCATTTT.

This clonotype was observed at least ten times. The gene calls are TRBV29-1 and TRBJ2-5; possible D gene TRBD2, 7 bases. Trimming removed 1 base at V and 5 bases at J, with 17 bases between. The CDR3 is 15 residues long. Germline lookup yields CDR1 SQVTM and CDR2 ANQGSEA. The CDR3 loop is CSVEGVAGEGETQYF. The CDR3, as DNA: TGCAGCGTTGAAGGCGTGGCAGGGGAGGGGGAGACCCAGTACTTC.

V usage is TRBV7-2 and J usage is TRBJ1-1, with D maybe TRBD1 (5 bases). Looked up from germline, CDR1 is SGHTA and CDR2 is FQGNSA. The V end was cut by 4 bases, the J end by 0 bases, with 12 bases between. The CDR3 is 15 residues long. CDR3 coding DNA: TGTGCCAGCAGCTACTCAGGACACGTGAACACTGAAGCTTTCTTT. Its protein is CASSYSGHVNTEAFF.

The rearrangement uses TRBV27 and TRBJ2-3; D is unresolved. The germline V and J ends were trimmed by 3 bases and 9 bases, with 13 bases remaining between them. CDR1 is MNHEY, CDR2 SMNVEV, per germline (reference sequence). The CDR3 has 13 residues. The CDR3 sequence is CASSFPDLGTQYF. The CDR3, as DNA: TGTGCCAGCAGTTTTCCAGATTTAGGGACGCAGTATTTT.

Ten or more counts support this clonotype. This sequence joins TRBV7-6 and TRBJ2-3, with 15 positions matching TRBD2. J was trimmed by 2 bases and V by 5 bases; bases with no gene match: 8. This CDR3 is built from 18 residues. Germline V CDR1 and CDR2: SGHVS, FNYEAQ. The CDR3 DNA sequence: TGTGCCAGCAGCCCCCACGGGACTAGCGGGGGGTACACAGATACGCAGTATTTT. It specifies CASSPHGTSGGYTDTQYF.

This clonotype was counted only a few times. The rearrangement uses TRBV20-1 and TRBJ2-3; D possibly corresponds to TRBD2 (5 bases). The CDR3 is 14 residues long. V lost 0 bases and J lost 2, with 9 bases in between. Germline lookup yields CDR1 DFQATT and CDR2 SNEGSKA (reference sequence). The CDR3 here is CSAREMDFTDTQYF. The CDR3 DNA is TGCAGTGCTAGAGAGATGGACTTCACAGATACGCAGTATTTT.

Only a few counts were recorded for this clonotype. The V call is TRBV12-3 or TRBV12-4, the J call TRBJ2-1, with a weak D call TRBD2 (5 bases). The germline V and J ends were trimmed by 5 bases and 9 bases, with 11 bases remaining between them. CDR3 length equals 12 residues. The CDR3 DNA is TGTGCCAGCAGTGTGGCCGGACTTGAGCAGTTCTTC. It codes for CASSVAGLEQFF.

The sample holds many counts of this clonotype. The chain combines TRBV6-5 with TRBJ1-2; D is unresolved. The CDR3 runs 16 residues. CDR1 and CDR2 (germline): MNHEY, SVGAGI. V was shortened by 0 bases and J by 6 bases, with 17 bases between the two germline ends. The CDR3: CASSYSQSGGGDGYTF. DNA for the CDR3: TGTGCCAGCAGTTACTCGCAGTCGGGCGGTGGTGATGGCTACACCTTC.

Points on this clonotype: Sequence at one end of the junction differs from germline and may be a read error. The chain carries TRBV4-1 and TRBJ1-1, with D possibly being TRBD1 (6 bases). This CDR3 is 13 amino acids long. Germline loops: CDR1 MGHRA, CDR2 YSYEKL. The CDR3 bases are TGCGCCAGCAGCCAGCAGGGGAACGCTGAAGCTTTCTTT. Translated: CASSQQGNAEAFF.

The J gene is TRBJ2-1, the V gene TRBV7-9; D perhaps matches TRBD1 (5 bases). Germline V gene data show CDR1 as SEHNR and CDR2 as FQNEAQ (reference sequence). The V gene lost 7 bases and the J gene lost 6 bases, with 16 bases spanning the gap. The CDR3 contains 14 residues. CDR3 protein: CASTPRVRINEQFF. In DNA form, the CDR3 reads TGTGCCAGCACCCCCAGGGTTCGTATCAATGAGCAGTTCTTC.

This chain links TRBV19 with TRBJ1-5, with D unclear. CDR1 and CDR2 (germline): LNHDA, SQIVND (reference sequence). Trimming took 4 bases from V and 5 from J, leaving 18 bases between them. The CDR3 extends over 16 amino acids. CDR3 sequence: CASSNPPAGVDQPQHF. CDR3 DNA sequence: TGTGCCAGTAGTAACCCTCCAGCGGGCGTAGATCAGCCCCAGCATTTT. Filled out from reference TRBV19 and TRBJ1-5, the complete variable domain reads DGGITQSPKYLFRKEGQNVTLSCEQNLNHDAMYWYRQDPGQGLRLIYYSQIVNDFQKGDIAEGYSVSREKKESFPLTVTSAQKNPTAFYLCASSNPPAGVDQPQHFGDGTRLSIL.

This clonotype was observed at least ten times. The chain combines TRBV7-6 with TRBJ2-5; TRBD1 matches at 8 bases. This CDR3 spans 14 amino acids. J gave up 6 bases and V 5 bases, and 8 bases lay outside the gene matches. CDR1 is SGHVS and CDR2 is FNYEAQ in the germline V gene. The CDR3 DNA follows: TGTGCCAGCAGCCCGGGACAGGATGTGAAGACCCAGTACTTC. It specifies CASSPGQDVKTQYF.